This entry concerns a single TCR beta chain. This entry comes from a study of blood T cell repertoires in COVID-19. Overall study context: Acute and convalescent COVID-19 specimens originated in the United States, Italy and Spain. The analysed material was cDNA or gDNA that came from T cells, B-cell-depleted T cells, or PBMCs.

In the source study's methods: Reference gene primers were amplified, and this amplification served to estimate nucleated cell counts. Clones were sequenced by immunoSEQ multiplex PCR, and TCRdb holds only the in-frame ones, with some missing. V, J and clone size are those of that table, while D and trimming were read from the DNA. The sample has 250,000 to 350,000 clones; around nine tenths are singletons. During active infection, Seattle patients enrolled and were then monitored through disease. The sample comprised peripheral blood. This TCR was sampled from a woman aged 25 to 45 with COVID-19, enrolled during active disease.

The CDR3 bases are TGTGCCAGCAGCTTTGTGGAGCGGGGGTCCACCGGGGAGCTGTTTTTT. Its protein product is CASSFVERGSTGELFF. This chain connects TRBV11-2 to TRBJ2-2, with TRBD2 matching over 8 bases. Germline V CDR1 and CDR2: SGHAT, FQNNGV. The trim removed 3 bases at V and 4 bases at J, leaving 7 bases unmatched. This CDR3 has 16 amino acids.